In this sample, the clone carrying this T cell receptor beta chain turned up many times. Antigen unknown. These data come from a study of T cells in Graves' hyperthyroidism and ophthalmopathy. The CDR3 spans 17 residues. With V trimmed by 6 bases and J by 1 base, 13 bases remained unmatched. In germline, CDR1 is LNHDA, CDR2 SQIVND (reference sequence). Amplification of TCR beta CDR3 regions was performed using RNA transcripts as template. HTBI primers were employed in a first-round RT-PCR of the TCR CDR3. TCRdb used MiXCR to reprocess the multiplex PCR reads, holding one entry per CDR3 protein. Here the sample spans under 130,000 distinct CDR3 sequences, less than 55% being singletons. Newly diagnosed hyperthyroidism patients aged 18 to 65 years had disease lasting under 2 months. General observations from the study: It was a median approximately six months before onset that the model predicted ophthalmopathy.

The chain combines TRBV19 with TRBJ2-7; 9 nucleotides line up with TRBD1. The source of this sequence is a man in his forties or fifties with Graves' hyperthyroidism. Specimen: blood. CDR3 coding DNA: TGTGCCAGTAGGCGGACAGGGGATTCTCGGGGGTCCTACGAGCAGTACTTC. Encoded protein: CASRRTGDSRGSYEQYF.